The 8 T cell receptor beta chains in this list originate from one sample, sequenced in a study of T cells in Graves' hyperthyroidism and ophthalmopathy. Amplified regions were TCR beta CDR3 sequences from RNA transcripts. A set of HTBI primers served as the primers for a first-round RT-PCR of the TCR CDR3. MiXCR was run by TCRdb on the multiplex PCR reads, yielding one entry per CDR3 protein. The sample includes around 580,000 distinct CDR3 sequences, about half of them seen just once. The specimen was peripheral blood or thyroid tissue (not recorded which). These receptors all come from a woman between 18 and 29 years old with Graves' hyperthyroidism.

This clonotype was seen ten or more times. This sequence joins TRBV7-6 and TRBJ2-2; D is unclear. The germline V and J ends were trimmed by 2 bases and 9 bases, with 7 bases remaining between them. Looked up from germline, CDR1 is SGHVS and CDR2 is FNYEAQ. The CDR3 has 12 amino acids. The chain's CDR3 is CASSLTSWELFF. The CDR3 DNA reads as TGTGCCAGCAGCTTAACTTCGTGGGAGCTGTTTTTT.

This clonotype showed up just a few times. This chain's CDR3 is CASSLGNLGELFF. The CDR3 coding sequence is TGTGCCAGCAGCTTGGGGAATCTCGGGGAGCTGTTTTTT. V gene TRBV5-6 combines with J gene TRBJ2-2; no definite D call. V gave up 0 bases and J gave up 7 bases, with 7 bases separating them. The length of the CDR3 is 13 residues. The germline V gene encodes CDR1 SGHDT and CDR2 YYEEEE.

This clonotype has at least ten counts. The CDR3 sequence: CASSQPTSKNPTRYF. The CDR3 region has the DNA TGCGCCAGCAGCCAGCCCACTAGCAAAAACCCCACGCGATACTTC. V and J are TRBV4-1 and TRBJ2-5; the D gene is possibly TRBD2 (6 bases). Germline CDR1 reads MGHRA; CDR2 reads YSYEKL. Between the trimmed V and J ends, which lost 3 bases and 14 bases, there was a span of 25 bases. This CDR3 spans 15 amino acids.

This clonotype was detected many times. The J gene is TRBJ1-5, the V gene TRBV7-2; the D is unclear. CDR1 is SGHTA and CDR2 is FQGNSA in the germline V gene. CDR3 size: 15 residues. V lost 1 base, J lost 8 bases, and 15 bases lay in between. The CDR3: CASSLGSERWEPQHF. The CDR3 region has the DNA TGTGCCAGCAGCTTAGGCTCGGAGAGGTGGGAGCCCCAGCATTTT.

This clonotype has only a few counts. The chain uses TRBV7-9 and TRBJ2-7; possibly TRBD2 for D (5 bases). The length of the CDR3 is 15 residues. Looked up from germline, CDR1 is SEHNR and CDR2 is FQNEAQ (reference sequence). The V end was cut by 6 bases, the J end by 2 bases, with 17 bases between. In DNA, the CDR3 is TGTGCCAGCAGTCAATTGATAGCGAACACCTACGAGCAGTACTTC. It is translated as CASSQLIANTYEQYF.

This clonotype was observed a single time. The junction departs from the called germline gene at one end, perhaps through a read error. The chain combines TRBV18 with TRBJ1-6; 7 nucleotides agree with TRBD1. The germline V gene encodes CDR1 KGHSH and CDR2 LQKENI. The CDR3 contains 16 residues. CDR3 in DNA: TGTGCCAGCTCTTCTGTACAGGGGTACTATAATCCACCCCTCCACTTT. This encodes CASSSVQGYYNPPLHF.

The chain combines TRBV24-1 with TRBJ2-2; 13 nucleotides match TRBD2. Germline CDR1 is KGHDR and CDR2 is SFDVKD. This CDR3 has 21 amino acids. Trimming removed 11 bases from V and 3 bases from J; junction bases left unmatched: 23. CDR3: CASSHIWIGLAGASDTGELFF. The CDR3 nucleotides read TGTGCCAGCAGCCACATTTGGATAGGACTAGCGGGAGCGTCAGACACCGGGGAGCTGTTTTTT.

This clonotype showed up many times. The chain carries TRBV30 and TRBJ2-7, with a weak D call TRBD2 (5 bases). Trimming shortened V by 1 base and J by 2 bases, and 6 bases separated the two germline ends. Germline V gene data show CDR1 as GTSNPN and CDR2 as SVGIG (reference sequence). The CDR3 runs 12 residues. The CDR3 DNA reads as TGTGCCTGGAGTGGAGGGACCTACGAGCAGTACTTC. It translates to CAWSGGTYEQYF.